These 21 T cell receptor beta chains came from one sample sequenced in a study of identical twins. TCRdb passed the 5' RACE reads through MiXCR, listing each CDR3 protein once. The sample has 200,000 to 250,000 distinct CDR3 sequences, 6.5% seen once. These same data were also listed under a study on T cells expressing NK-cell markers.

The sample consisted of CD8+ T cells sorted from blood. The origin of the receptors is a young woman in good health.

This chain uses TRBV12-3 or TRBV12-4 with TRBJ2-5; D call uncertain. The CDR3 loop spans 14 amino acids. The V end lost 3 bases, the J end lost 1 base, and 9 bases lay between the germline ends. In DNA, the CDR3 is TGTGCCAGCAGTTTGGTAGCTTTCCAAGAGACCCAGTACTTC. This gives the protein CASSLVAFQETQYF.

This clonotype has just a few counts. In nucleotides, the CDR3 is TGTGCCAGCAGTTCGGGATTGGGACGGCTCTATGGCTACACCTTC. It encodes CASSSGLGRLYGYTF. The chain couples TRBV27 to TRBJ1-2; tentatively, D is TRBD1 (5 bases). The CDR3 consists of 15 residues. Germline CDR1 is MNHEY and CDR2 is SMNVEV (reference sequence). The V end lost 4 bases, the J end lost 4 bases, and 16 bases lay between the germline ends.

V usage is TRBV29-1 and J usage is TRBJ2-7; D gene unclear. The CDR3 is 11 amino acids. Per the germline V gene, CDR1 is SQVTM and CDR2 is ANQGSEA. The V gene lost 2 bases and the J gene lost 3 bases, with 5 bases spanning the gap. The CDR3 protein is CSVELDYEQYF. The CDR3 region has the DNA TGCAGCGTTGAACTGGACTACGAGCAGTACTTC.

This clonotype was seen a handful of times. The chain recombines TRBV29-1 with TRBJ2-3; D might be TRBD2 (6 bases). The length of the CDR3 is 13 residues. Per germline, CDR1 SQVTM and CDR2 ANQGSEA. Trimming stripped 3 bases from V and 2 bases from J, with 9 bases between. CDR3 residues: CSVEEGTTDTQYF. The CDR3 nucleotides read TGCAGCGTTGAGGAGGGTACCACAGATACGCAGTATTTT.

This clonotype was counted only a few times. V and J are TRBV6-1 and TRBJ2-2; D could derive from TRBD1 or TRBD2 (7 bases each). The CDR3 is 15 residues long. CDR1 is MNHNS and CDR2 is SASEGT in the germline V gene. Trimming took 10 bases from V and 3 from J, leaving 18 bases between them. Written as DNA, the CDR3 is TGTGCCACCAGGGGGTCTAGCGGTCACACCGGGGAGCTGTTTTTT. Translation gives CATRGSSGHTGELFF.

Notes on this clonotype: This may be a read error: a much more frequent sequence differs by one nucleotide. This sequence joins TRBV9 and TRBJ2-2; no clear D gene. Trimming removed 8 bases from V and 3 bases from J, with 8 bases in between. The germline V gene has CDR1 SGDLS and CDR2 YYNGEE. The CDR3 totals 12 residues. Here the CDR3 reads CARSFHTGELFF. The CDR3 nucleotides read TGTGCCAGAAGCTTCCACACCGGGGAGCTGTTTTTT.

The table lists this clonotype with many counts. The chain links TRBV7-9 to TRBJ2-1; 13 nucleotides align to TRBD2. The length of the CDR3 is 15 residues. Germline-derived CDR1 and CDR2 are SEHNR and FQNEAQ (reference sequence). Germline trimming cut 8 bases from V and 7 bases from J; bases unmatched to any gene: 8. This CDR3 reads CASSPLAGGPNEQFF. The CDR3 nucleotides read TGTGCCAGCTCCCCACTAGCGGGGGGGCCAAATGAGCAGTTCTTC.

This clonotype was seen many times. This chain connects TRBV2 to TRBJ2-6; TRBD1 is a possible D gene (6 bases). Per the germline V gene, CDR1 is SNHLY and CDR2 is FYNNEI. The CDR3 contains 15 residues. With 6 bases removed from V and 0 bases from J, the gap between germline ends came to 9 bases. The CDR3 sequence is CASRDSVSGANVLTF. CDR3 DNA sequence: TGTGCCAGCAGGGACAGCGTCTCTGGGGCCAACGTCCTGACTTTC.

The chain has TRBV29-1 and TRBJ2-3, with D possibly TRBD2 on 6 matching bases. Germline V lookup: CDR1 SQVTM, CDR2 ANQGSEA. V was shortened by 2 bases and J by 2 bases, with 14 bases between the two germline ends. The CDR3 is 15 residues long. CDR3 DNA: TGCAGCGTTGAACGGACCGGGAGAGACACAGATACGCAGTATTTT. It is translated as CSVERTGRDTDTQYF.

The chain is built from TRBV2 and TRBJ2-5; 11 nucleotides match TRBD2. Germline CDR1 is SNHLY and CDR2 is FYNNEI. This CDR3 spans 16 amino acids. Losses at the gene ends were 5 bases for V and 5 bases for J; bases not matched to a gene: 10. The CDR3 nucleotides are TGTGCCAGCAGTTCAACCAATAGCGGGGGGGAGGAGACCCAGTACTTC. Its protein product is CASSSTNSGGEETQYF. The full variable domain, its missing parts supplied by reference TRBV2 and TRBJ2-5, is EPEVTQTPSHQVTQMGQEVILRCVPISNHLYFYWYRQILGQKVEFLVSFYNNEISEKSEIFDDQFSVERPDGSNFTLKIRSTKLEDSAMYFCASSSTNSGGEETQYFGPGTRLLVL.

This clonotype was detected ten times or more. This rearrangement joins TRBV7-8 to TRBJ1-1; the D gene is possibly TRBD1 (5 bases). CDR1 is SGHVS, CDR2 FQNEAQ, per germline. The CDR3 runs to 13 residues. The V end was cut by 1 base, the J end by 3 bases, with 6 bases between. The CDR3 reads CASSLGGDTEAFF. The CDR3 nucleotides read TGTGCCAGCAGCTTAGGGGGGGACACTGAAGCTTTCTTT.

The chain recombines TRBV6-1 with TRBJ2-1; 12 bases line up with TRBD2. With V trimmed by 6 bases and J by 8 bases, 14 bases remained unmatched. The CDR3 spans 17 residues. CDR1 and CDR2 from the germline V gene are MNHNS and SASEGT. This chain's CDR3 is CASSSILAGGPMDEQFF. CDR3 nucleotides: TGTGCCAGCAGCTCTATCCTAGCGGGGGGGCCGATGGATGAGCAGTTCTTC.

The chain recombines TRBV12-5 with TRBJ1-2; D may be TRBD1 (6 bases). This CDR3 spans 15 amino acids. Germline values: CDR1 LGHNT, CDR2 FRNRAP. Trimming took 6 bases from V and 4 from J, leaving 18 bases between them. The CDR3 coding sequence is TGTGCTAGTGGCGCACTTCCCCGGGGGCCCTATGGCTACACCTTC. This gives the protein CASGALPRGPYGYTF.

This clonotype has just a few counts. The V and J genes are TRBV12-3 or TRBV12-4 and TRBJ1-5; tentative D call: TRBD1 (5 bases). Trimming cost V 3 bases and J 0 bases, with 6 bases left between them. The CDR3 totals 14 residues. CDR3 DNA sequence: TGTGCCAGCAGTTTGGGGCATAGCAATCAGCCCCAGCATTTT. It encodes CASSLGHSNQPQHF.

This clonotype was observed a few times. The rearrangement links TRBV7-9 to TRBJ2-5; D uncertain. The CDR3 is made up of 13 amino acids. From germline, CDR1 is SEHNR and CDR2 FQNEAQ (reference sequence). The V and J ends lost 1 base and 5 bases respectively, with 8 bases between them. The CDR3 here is CASSLVSEETQYF. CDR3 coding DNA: TGTGCCAGCAGCTTAGTAAGCGAGGAGACCCAGTACTTC.

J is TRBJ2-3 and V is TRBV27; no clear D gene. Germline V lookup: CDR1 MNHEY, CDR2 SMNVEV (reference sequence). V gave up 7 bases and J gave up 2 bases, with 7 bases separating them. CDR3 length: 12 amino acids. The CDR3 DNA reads TGTGCCAGCACCTCTGCCACAGATACGCAGTATTTT. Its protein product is CASTSATDTQYF.

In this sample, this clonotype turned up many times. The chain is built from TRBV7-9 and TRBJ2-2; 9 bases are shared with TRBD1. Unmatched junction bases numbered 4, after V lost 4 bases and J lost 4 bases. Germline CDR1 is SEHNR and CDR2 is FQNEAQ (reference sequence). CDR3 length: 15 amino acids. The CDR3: CASSSGQGPTGELFF. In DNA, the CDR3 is TGTGCCAGCAGCTCGGGACAGGGACCCACCGGGGAGCTGTTTTTT.

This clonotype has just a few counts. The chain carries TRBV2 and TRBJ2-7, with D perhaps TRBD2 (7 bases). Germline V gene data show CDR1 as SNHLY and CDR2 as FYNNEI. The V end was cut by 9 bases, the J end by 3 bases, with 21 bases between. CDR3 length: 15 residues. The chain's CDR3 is CASWEGGGSLYEQYF. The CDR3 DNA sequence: TGTGCCAGTTGGGAAGGGGGGGGCTCTCTCTACGAGCAGTACTTC.

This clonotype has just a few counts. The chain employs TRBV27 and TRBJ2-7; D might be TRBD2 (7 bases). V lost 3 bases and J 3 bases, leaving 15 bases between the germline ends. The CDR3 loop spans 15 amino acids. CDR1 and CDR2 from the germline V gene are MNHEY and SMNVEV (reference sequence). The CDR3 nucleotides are TGTGCCAGCAGTTTTTCAAGCGGGACACACTACGAGCAGTACTTC. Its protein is CASSFSSGTHYEQYF.

CDR3 protein: CASSFRGTADTQYF. CDR3 nucleotides: TGTGCCAGCAGCTTCCGCGGGACCGCAGATACGCAGTATTTT. This chain uses TRBV7-6 with TRBJ2-3, with D possibly being TRBD2 (6 bases). V was shortened by 3 bases and J by 4 bases, with 11 bases between the two germline ends. The CDR3 covers 14 residues. Germline CDR1 reads SGHVS; CDR2 reads FNYEAQ. Full variable domain (outside the CDR3, taken from reference TRBV7-6 and TRBJ2-3): GAGVSQSPRYKVTKRGQDVALRCDPISGHVSLYWYRQALGQGPEFLTYFNYEAQQDKSGLPNDRFSAERPEGSISTLTIQRTEQRDSAMYRCASSFRGTADTQYFGPGTRLTVL.

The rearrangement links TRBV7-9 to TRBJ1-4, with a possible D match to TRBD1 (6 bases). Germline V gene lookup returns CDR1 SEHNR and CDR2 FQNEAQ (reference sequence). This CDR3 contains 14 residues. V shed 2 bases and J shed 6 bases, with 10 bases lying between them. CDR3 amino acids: CASSLTGLDEKLFF. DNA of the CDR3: TGTGCCAGCAGCTTAACAGGGTTAGATGAAAAACTGTTTTTT.